This is a list of T cell receptor beta chains from one sample in a study of cytomegalovirus exposure and HLA in healthy donors. The method was immunoSEQ multiplex PCR; TCRdb's version includes in-frame clones alone and lacks a portion of them. The sample has 75,000 to 95,000 clones, just under 70% seen once. The sequencing input was PBMCs. These receptor sequences come from a man in his fifties in good health and CMV-seronegative. CDR3s include the opening cysteine and the closing phenylalanine or tryptophan. A D gene is named only where the DNA matches it firmly. The size of a clone is reported for some rows only, either as once, few or many, or as a class for expanded clones.

TRBV9,TRBJ2-7,-,TRBD1,CASSVGARTGASEQYF,TGTGCCAGCAGCGTAGGGGCCCGGACAGGGGCGAGCGAGCAGTACTTC
TRBV6-6,TRBJ2-5,few,-,CASSGGLETQYF,TGTGCCAGCTCCGGAGGGCTCGAGACCCAGTACTTC
TRBV7-2,TRBJ2-7,few,TRBD1,CASSYRPGQGHEQYF,TGTGCCAGCAGCTACCGTCCGGGACAGGGCCACGAGCAGTACTTC
TRBV5-1,TRBJ2-1,-,TRBD2,CASSLGLAGGAYNEQFF,TGCGCCAGCAGCTTAGGTCTAGCGGGAGGCGCCTACAATGAGCAGTTCTTC
TRBV7-9,TRBJ1-5,-,-,CASSLLQGLSNQPQHF,TGTGCCAGCAGCTTATTACAGGGTTTGAGCAATCAGCCCCAGCATTTT
TRBV7-8,TRBJ1-4,-,-,CASSLNRVEKLFF,TGTGCCAGCAGCTTAAACAGGGTTGAAAAACTGTTTTTT
TRBV4-2,TRBJ2-3,-,TRBD2,CASRGLAGVVDTQYF,TGTGCCAGCAGAGGACTAGCGGGAGTGGTAGATACGCAGTATTTT
TRBV19,TRBJ1-2,once,TRBD1,CASSKPGTGGYYGYTF,TGTGCCAGTAGTAAGCCCGGGACAGGGGGCTACTATGGCTACACCTTC
TRBV19,TRBJ2-3,few,-,CASTKNAGTHTQYF,TGTGCCAGTACCAAAAACGCGGGAACCCATACGCAGTATTTT
TRBV5-4,TRBJ2-7,-,TRBD1,CASSSRTGGSYEQYF,TGTGCCAGCAGCTCCCGGACAGGGGGCTCCTACGAGCAGTACTTC
TRBV4-3,TRBJ1-2,-,-,CASSQAQGSGYGYTF,TGCGCCAGCAGCCAAGCCCAGGGGAGCGGCTATGGCTACACCTTC
TRBV29-1,TRBJ2-3,-,-,CSADGHTDTQYF,TGCAGCGCAGACGGACACACAGATACGCAGTATTTT
TRBV5-1,TRBJ2-1,-,TRBD1,CASSWDRVSYNEQFF,TGCGCCAGCAGCTGGGACAGGGTATCCTACAATGAGCAGTTCTTC
TRBV4-1,TRBJ1-6,-,TRBD1,CASSQEAGTGIFGSPLHF,TGCGCCAGCAGCCAAGAAGCCGGGACAGGGATATTTGGGTCACCCCTCCACTTT
TRBV7-9,TRBJ1-2,-,TRBD1,CASSSTGGGYGYTF,TGTGCCAGCAGCTCTACAGGGGGAGGCTATGGCTACACCTTC
TRBV4-3,TRBJ1-2,-,TRBD1,CASSQRDRVLGTGGYYTF,TGCGCCAGCAGCCAAAGGGATCGGGTTCTGGGGACAGGGGGATACTACACCTTC
TRBV11-3,TRBJ2-3,-,TRBD1,CASSSGQGARTDTQYF,TGTGCCAGCAGCTCGGGACAGGGGGCTCGCACAGATACGCAGTATTTT
TRBV5-1,TRBJ1-5,once,-,CASSLASGDQPQHF,TGCGCCAGCAGCTTGGCGTCGGGTGATCAGCCCCAGCATTTT
TRBV7-7,TRBJ2-5,-,TRBD1,CASSETGGNRGLNF,TGTGCTAGCAGCGAGACAGGGGGGAATAGGGGCCTGAACTTC
TRBV11-3,TRBJ2-3,-,TRBD2,CASRTRSGNTDTQYF,TGTGCCAGCAGGACACGTAGCGGGAACACAGATACGCAGTATTTT
TRBV7-8,TRBJ1-1,-,-,CASSPSRGVMNTEAFF,TGTGCCAGCAGCCCGTCACGGGGGGTCATGAACACTGAAGCTTTCTTT
TRBV14,TRBJ1-2,-,TRBD1,CASGERDREFGYTF,TGTGCCAGCGGAGAACGGGACAGGGAATTTGGCTACACCTTC
TRBV29-1,TRBJ2-7,-,-,CSVGQGGYEQYF,TGCAGCGTTGGACAGGGAGGCTACGAGCAGTACTTC
TRBV4-3,TRBJ2-2,-,-,CASSRQTTGELFF,TGCGCCAGCAGCAGACAGACGACCGGGGAGCTGTTTTTT
TRBV6-1,TRBJ1-6,few,-,CASSAIGTRQNSPLHF,TGTGCCAGCAGTGCGATCGGGACACGACAAAATTCACCCCTCCACTTT
TRBV2,TRBJ2-3,-,TRBD1,CASSGGGSRGDTQYF,TGTGCCAGCAGTGGGGGCGGATCCAGGGGGGATACGCAGTATTTT
TRBV7-6,TRBJ1-6,few,TRBD1,CASSGQGNSPLHF,TGTGCCAGCAGCGGACAGGGGAATTCACCCCTCCACTTT
TRBV5-4,TRBJ2-1,few,-,CASSLRNNEQFF,TGTGCCAGCAGCCTTAGAAACAATGAGCAGTTCTTC
TRBV9,TRBJ1-6,-,-,CASSVDSNSPLHF,TGTGCCAGCAGCGTAGACTCTAATTCACCCCTCCACTTT